Listed below are T cell receptor beta chains from one sample, sequenced in a study of T cell changes during pregnancy in multiple sclerosis. Sequencing was performed with immunoSEQ multiplex PCR; in TCRdb, only in-frame clones are kept and a portion is missing. The sample carries 85,000 to 100,000 clones, approximately 92% recorded once. This sample comprised peripheral blood, obtained after pregnancy. These receptors originate from a female donor with multiple sclerosis, enrolled in a pregnancy study. Each CDR3 is given with its conserved first and last residue. Fields, in order: clone size, J gene, D gene, V gene, CDR3 DNA, CDR3 protein. D genes are given only for firm matches. Rows may omit the clone size; those that give it use once, few, many or a size class.

NA | TRBJ2-7 | TRBD2 | TRBV5-1 | TGCGCCAGCAGCCCTTTAGGACTAGCGTCTACCTCCTACGAGCAGTACTTC | CASSPLGLASTSYEQYF
NA | TRBJ2-7 | NA | TRBV6-5 | TGTGCCAGCAGTTTATACCAACAGCTGTCCGGGCAGTACTTC | CASSLYQQLSGQYF
NA | TRBJ1-1 | TRBD1 | TRBV6-5 | TGTGCCAGCAGTCCTAGGGGGCTAGGGACTGAAGCTTTCTTT | CASSPRGLGTEAFF
NA | TRBJ2-6 | TRBD1 | TRBV4-2 | TGTGCCAGCAGCCAAGAAGGACAGGGGCGTGCTGGGGCCAACGTCCTGACTTTC | CASSQEGQGRAGANVLTF
NA | TRBJ2-3 | TRBD2 | TRBV7-9 | TGTGCCAGCAGCTCCTTGGGCGGGAGGAGTGAGTGGGTACCAGATACGCAGTATTTT | CASSSLGGRSEWVPDTQYF
NA | TRBJ2-7 | TRBD2 | TRBV27 | TGTGCCAGCAGATTAGCGGGAGGGCTCGACGAGCAGTACTTC | CASRLAGGLDEQYF
NA | TRBJ1-1 | TRBD1 | TRBV30 | TGTGCCTGGGCCAAGGGACAGTTGAACACTGAAGCTTTCTTT | CAWAKGQLNTEAFF
NA | TRBJ1-2 | NA | TRBV9 | TGTGCCAGCAGCCCTCGTCCAGGGTCGGACTATGGCTACACCTTC | CASSPRPGSDYGYTF
NA | TRBJ1-2 | TRBD1 | TRBV7-9 | TGTGCCAGCAGCCCAGGGACAGGGGGAAGTCACGGCTACACCTTC | CASSPGTGGSHGYTF
NA | TRBJ2-6 | NA | TRBV7-3 | TGTGCCAGCAGCACTAGGGCCATCTCTGGGGCCAACGTCCTGACTTTC | CASSTRAISGANVLTF
NA | TRBJ1-6 | TRBD1 | TRBV6-4 | TGTGCCAGCAGTTTGGGACAGACCAATTCACCCCTCCACTTT | CASSLGQTNSPLHF
NA | TRBJ2-7 | NA | TRBV11-2 | TGTGCCAGCAGCTTAGATCCGAGGAGATCGAACACTTACGAGCAGTACTTC | CASSLDPRRSNTYEQYF
few | TRBJ1-1 | NA | TRBV5-1 | TGCGCCAGCAGCCCGGACAGCCGGGGCACTGAAGCTTTCTTT | CASSPDSRGTEAFF
NA | TRBJ2-2 | NA | TRBV29-1 | TGCAGCGCTCTAAATTTTGAGGAGCTGTTTTTT | CSALNFEELFF
NA | TRBJ2-2 | TRBD1 | TRBV5-1 | TGCGCCAGCCAGACAGGGGGCGCGGATGGCGGGGAGCTGTTTTTT | CASQTGGADGGELFF
NA | TRBJ2-3 | TRBD1 | TRBV6-5 | TGTGCCAGCAGCTTCACAGGGGCCCGGCCAGATACGCAGTATTTT | CASSFTGARPDTQYF
NA | TRBJ1-5 | TRBD1 | TRBV19 | TGTGCCAGTAGCGTCCAGGGGGGCAGCAATCAGCCCCAGCATTTT | CASSVQGGSNQPQHF
NA | TRBJ2-7 | TRBD1 | TRBV7-9 | TGTGCCAGCAACCCGACAGGGCCCTACGAGCAGTACTTC | CASNPTGPYEQYF
NA | TRBJ1-1 | TRBD1 | TRBV6-5 | TGTGCCAGCAGTAAACCGGGACAGGGGATGACTGAAGCTTTCTTT | CASSKPGQGMTEAFF
NA | TRBJ1-6 | NA | TRBV4-3 | TGCGCCAGCAGGCAGGGGCTCCATAATTCACCCCTCCACTTT | CASRQGLHNSPLHF
NA | TRBJ2-2 | NA | TRBV5-6 | TGTGCCAGCAGCACCCGGCAGGGGTATTGGGCGAACACCGGGGAGCTGTTTTTT | CASSTRQGYWANTGELFF
NA | TRBJ2-5 | NA | TRBV6-6 | TGTGCCAGCAGTACCGAGGGGACCCAGTACTTC | CASSTEGTQYF
NA | TRBJ2-1 | TRBD1 | TRBV7-7 | TGTGCCAGCAGCCCCGGGGACAGGGTCAATGAGCAGTTCTTC | CASSPGDRVNEQFF
NA | TRBJ2-6 | NA | TRBV29-1 | TGCAGCGCCCTGGCGGAGGGCCCGGGGGTCCTGACTTTC | CSALAEGPGVLTF
NA | TRBJ2-5 | NA | TRBV18 | TGTGCCAGCTCACCAAGGGCCAGGGTCGAGGAGACCCAGTACTTC | CASSPRARVEETQYF
NA | TRBJ2-3 | TRBD2 | TRBV7-3 | TGTGCCAGCAGCTTACAGACTAGCGGGGATACGCAGTATTTT | CASSLQTSGDTQYF
NA | TRBJ1-1 | NA | TRBV9 | TGTGCCAGCAGCGTAGGAGGGGGGGGGACTCTGGCTGGCACTGAAGCTTTCTTT | CASSVGGGGTLAGTEAFF
NA | TRBJ2-7 | TRBD2 | TRBV7-6 | TGTGCCAGCAGTACGGGACTAGCCTTCTACGAGCAGTACTTC | CASSTGLAFYEQYF
NA | TRBJ2-5 | NA | TRBV14 | TGTGCCAGCAGCCGGGCTTGGGAGACCCAGTACTTC | CASSRAWETQYF
many | TRBJ1-2 | TRBD1 | TRBV19 | TGTGCCAGTAGTAAGACAGGGGGTGGCTCCGATGGCTACACCTTC | CASSKTGGGSDGYTF
NA | TRBJ2-1 | TRBD2 | TRBV4-1 | TGCGCCAGCAGCCAAGACACTAGCGGCCTCCAATGGGAGCAGTTCTTC | CASSQDTSGLQWEQFF
NA | TRBJ2-7 | TRBD2 | TRBV2 | TGTGCCAGCAGCCCCGCAGGGAGGGGTTACGAGCAGTACTTC | CASSPAGRGYEQYF
NA | TRBJ1-2 | NA | TRBV9 | TGTGCCAGCAGCCTTGAGAGCGACTATGGCTACACCTTC | CASSLESDYGYTF
NA | TRBJ1-1 | NA | TRBV21-1 | TGTGCCAGCAGGATAAGTAGACAGGGTAAGGCTGAAGCTTTCTTT | CASRISRQGKAEAFF
NA | TRBJ2-2 | TRBD2 | TRBV5-6 | TGTGCCAGCAGCTTTCTTACTAGCGGGGCCCGGGAGCTGTTTTTT | CASSFLTSGARELFF
once | TRBJ2-3 | NA | TRBV5-4 | TGTGCCAGCAGCCCCGGGACTAGCACAGATACGCAGTATTTT | CASSPGTSTDTQYF
NA | TRBJ1-3 | NA | TRBV30 | TGTGCCTGGAGACAGTCAGGAAACACCATATATTTT | CAWRQSGNTIYF
NA | TRBJ2-7 | NA | TRBV5-1 | TGCGCCAGCAGCTTAGGCGGCGAATCCGAGCAGTACTTC | CASSLGGESEQYF
NA | TRBJ2-3 | TRBD2 | TRBV4-2 | TGTGCCAGCAGCCAAGGACTAGCGGGGGCCAGCACAGATACGCAGTATTTT | CASSQGLAGASTDTQYF
NA | TRBJ1-5 | NA | TRBV11-2 | TGTGCCAGCAGCTTAGGCGCCGCTGATAGCAATCAGCCCCAGCATTTT | CASSLGAADSNQPQHF
once | TRBJ1-5 | NA | TRBV2 | TGTGCCAGCAGTATTTACATATCCCGGGACACAAATCAGCCCCAGCATTTT | CASSIYISRDTNQPQHF
NA | TRBJ2-3 | NA | TRBV5-1 | TGCGCCAGCTATGTAGCAACGGGCACAGATACGCAGTATTTT | CASYVATGTDTQYF
NA | TRBJ2-5 | TRBD2 | TRBV19 | TGTGCCAGTAGACCCGGACTAGCGGGACAAGAGACCCAGTACTTC | CASRPGLAGQETQYF
NA | TRBJ1-1 | NA | TRBV7-2 | TGTGCCAGCAGCTTAGCATTCAGGTCCTCGGGGGCTTTCTTT | CASSLAFRSSGAFF
once | TRBJ1-4 | NA | TRBV10-3 | TGTGCCATCAGTGACGACAGGCCGCCCGAAAAACTGTTTTTT | CAISDDRPPEKLFF
NA | TRBJ1-6 | TRBD1 | TRBV4-3 | TGCGCCAGCAGCCAAGATCAGGGGGTCAGTAATTCACCCCTCCACTTT | CASSQDQGVSNSPLHF
NA | TRBJ2-2 | NA | TRBV11-2 | TGTGCCAGCAGCGGGGCTGTGGAGACGAACACCGGGGAGCTGTTTTTT | CASSGAVETNTGELFF
NA | TRBJ2-1 | NA | TRBV6-1 | TGTGCCAGCAGTGACCTGAGCGGTTCTAGCTCCTACAATGAGCAGTTCTTC | CASSDLSGSSSYNEQFF
NA | TRBJ1-5 | TRBD1 | TRBV5-6 | TGTGCCAGCAGCTTGAATGGACAGGCCTTTCAGCCCCAGCATTTT | CASSLNGQAFQPQHF
NA | TRBJ2-7 | TRBD1 | TRBV18 | TGTGCCAGCTCGCGTGAGGGACAGACCTACGAGCAGTACTTC | CASSREGQTYEQYF
NA | TRBJ2-2 | NA | TRBV30 | TGTGCCTGGAGTATACCCAGGGCAACAAACACCGGGGAGCTGTTTTTT | CAWSIPRATNTGELFF
NA | TRBJ2-1 | TRBD2 | TRBV9 | TGTGCCAGCAGCGGCGCGGGACTAGCGAGTTACAATGAGCAGTTCTTC | CASSGAGLASYNEQFF
NA | TRBJ2-7 | TRBD2 | TRBV27 | TGTGCCAGCAGTTTATCTCCGATGGATCGCGGGAGGGCCCCGCGGCAGTACTTC | CASSLSPMDRGRAPRQYF
NA | TRBJ2-7 | NA | TRBV28 | TGTGCCAGCAGTTCGCCCCGTAGAGCTATTTCCTACGAGCAGTACTTC | CASSSPRRAISYEQYF
NA | TRBJ2-3 | TRBD2 | TRBV2 | TGTGCCAGCAGTGAACTAGCGGGGGGTCGGAGCAATACGCAGTATTTT | CASSELAGGRSNTQYF
NA | TRBJ1-2 | TRBD1 | TRBV30 | TGTGCCTGGAGACAGGGGGCTGGCTATGGCTACACCTTC | CAWRQGAGYGYTF
NA | TRBJ1-2 | NA | TRBV2 | TGTGCCAGCAGGGCGGACATTATTAACTATGGCTACACCTTC | CASRADIINYGYTF
NA | TRBJ2-7 | NA | TRBV27 | TGTGCCAGCAGTACCCCCTTTAGCTCCTACGAGCAGTACTTC | CASSTPFSSYEQYF
NA | TRBJ1-5 | NA | TRBV30 | TGTGCCTGGAGCCTTCAGGGTAATCAGCCCCAGCATTTT | CAWSLQGNQPQHF